This T cell receptor (beta chain) was identified in a study of blood T cell repertoires in COVID-19. Study context: COVID-19 samples, acute and convalescent, were from the United States, Italy and Spain. Nucleic acid was either cDNA or gDNA, and it came from T cells, B-cell-depleted T cells, or PBMCs.

Per the original data handling: Nucleated cell number was recorded as an estimate derived from reference gene primer amplification. Produced via immunoSEQ multiplex PCR; TCRdb's table is partial and in-frame only. V, J and clone size are those of that table, while D and trimming were read from the DNA. The table shows 150,000 to 200,000 clones, with roughly 84% occurring only once. The V gene lost 6 bases and the J gene lost 6 bases, with 6 bases spanning the gap. The CDR3 sequence is 11 residues long. Germline CDR1 is MNHEY and CDR2 is SMNVEV (reference sequence). J is TRBJ2-1 and V is TRBV27; D is ambiguous. This TCR was recovered from a woman of 80 years or more with active or convalescent COVID-19. The sequencing sample was made of peripheral blood. The CDR3 loop is CASRRVNEQFF. The CDR3 bases are TGTGCCAGCAGACGGGTCAATGAGCAGTTCTTC.